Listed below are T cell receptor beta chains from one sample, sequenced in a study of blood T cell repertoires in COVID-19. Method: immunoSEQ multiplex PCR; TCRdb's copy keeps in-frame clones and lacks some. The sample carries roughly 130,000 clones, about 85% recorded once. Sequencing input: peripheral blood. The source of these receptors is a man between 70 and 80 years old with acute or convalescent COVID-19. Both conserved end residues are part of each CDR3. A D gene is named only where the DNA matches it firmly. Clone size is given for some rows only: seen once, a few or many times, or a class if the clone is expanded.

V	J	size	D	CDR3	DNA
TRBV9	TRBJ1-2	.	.	CASSPSGVGYTF	TGTGCCAGCAGCCCCAGCGGGGTTGGCTACACCTTC
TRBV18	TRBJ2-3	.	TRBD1	CASSPPLTGAGDTQYF	TGTGCCAGCTCACCTCCTCTGACAGGGGCGGGAGATACGCAGTATTTT
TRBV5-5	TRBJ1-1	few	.	CASSLGPVNTEAFF	TGTGCCAGCAGCTTGGGGCCAGTGAACACTGAAGCTTTCTTT
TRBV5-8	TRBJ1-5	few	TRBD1	CASSSGGFQPQHF	TGTGCCAGCAGCTCAGGGGGGTTTCAGCCCCAGCATTTT
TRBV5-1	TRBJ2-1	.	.	CASSSERALSYNEQFF	TGCGCCAGCAGCTCAGAGCGGGCCCTCTCCTACAATGAGCAGTTCTTC
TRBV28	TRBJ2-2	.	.	CASSYPKDPGGDIGPGELFF	TGTGCCAGCAGTTATCCTAAAGACCCCGGCGGGGATATTGGTCCCGGGGAGCTGTTTTTT
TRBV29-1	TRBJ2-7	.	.	CSVEDRSGAYEQYF	TGCAGCGTTGAAGATCGGTCAGGGGCCTACGAGCAGTACTTC
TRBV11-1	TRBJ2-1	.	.	CASSALPRDEQFF	TGTGCCAGCAGCGCTCTCCCCAGGGATGAGCAGTTCTTC
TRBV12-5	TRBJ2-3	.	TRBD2	CASGSGHTSGGADTQYF	TGTGCTAGTGGTTCCGGCCACACTAGCGGGGGGGCAGATACGCAGTATTTT
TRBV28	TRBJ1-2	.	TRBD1	CASSLLVGGDGYTF	TGTGCCAGCAGTTTATTGGTAGGGGGCGACGGCTACACCTTC
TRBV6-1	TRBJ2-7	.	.	CASSEKRQGGWSSEQYF	TGTGCCAGCAGTGAAAAGAGACAGGGAGGTTGGTCGTCCGAGCAGTACTTC
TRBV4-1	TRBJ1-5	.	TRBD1	CASSQDPNRGSNQPQHF	TGCGCCAGCAGCCAAGACCCCAACAGGGGGAGCAATCAGCCCCAGCATTTT
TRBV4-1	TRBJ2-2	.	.	CASSLRRDTGELFF	TGCGCCAGCAGCCTCCGGCGGGACACCGGGGAGCTGTTTTTT
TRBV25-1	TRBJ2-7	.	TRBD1	CATGTVAYEQYF	TGTGCCACCGGGACAGTAGCGTACGAGCAGTACTTC
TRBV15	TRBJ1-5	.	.	CATSRGNRQEHQPQHF	TGTGCCACCAGCCGGGGAAATAGACAGGAGCATCAGCCCCAGCATTTT
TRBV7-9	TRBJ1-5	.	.	CASSPGGNQPQHF	TGTGCCAGCAGCCCGGGAGGCAATCAGCCCCAGCATTTT
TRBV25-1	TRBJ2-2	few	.	CASSESDTPGELFF	TGTGCCAGCAGTGAATCGGACACTCCCGGGGAGCTGTTTTTT
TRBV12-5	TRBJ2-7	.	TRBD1	CASGFGQGYEQYF	TGTGCTAGTGGTTTTGGACAGGGCTACGAGCAGTACTTC
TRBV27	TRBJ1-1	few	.	CASSLRPSRVNTEAFF	TGTGCCAGCAGTTTAAGGCCCTCCAGGGTGAACACTGAAGCTTTCTTT
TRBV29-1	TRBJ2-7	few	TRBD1	CSVSRDRGLYEQYF	TGCAGCGTTTCACGGGACAGGGGTCTCTACGAGCAGTACTTC
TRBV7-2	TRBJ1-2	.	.	CASSLRYRNLNYGYTF	TGTGCCAGCAGCTTGCGATACAGGAATCTTAACTATGGCTACACCTTC
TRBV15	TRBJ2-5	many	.	CATSRGPTRGEETQYF	TGTGCCACCAGCAGGGGCCCCACCAGGGGGGAGGAGACCCAGTACTTC
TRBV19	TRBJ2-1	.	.	CASSLILQGLTYNEQFF	TGTGCCAGTAGTCTCATCTTACAGGGTTTAACCTACAATGAGCAGTTCTTC
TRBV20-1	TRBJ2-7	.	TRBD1	CSASPGGEQYF	TGCAGTGCTAGTCCAGGGGGCGAGCAGTACTTC
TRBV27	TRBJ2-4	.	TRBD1	CASSFRTGKNIQYF	TGTGCCAGCAGTTTTCGGACAGGGAAAAACATTCAGTACTTC
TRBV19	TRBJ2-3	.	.	CASSIDLLATDTQYF	TGTGCCAGTAGTATAGATCTCCTAGCGACAGATACGCAGTATTTT
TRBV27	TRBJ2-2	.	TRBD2	CASSLRLAGANTGELFF	TGTGCCAGCAGTTTAAGGCTAGCGGGGGCGAACACCGGGGAGCTGTTTTTT
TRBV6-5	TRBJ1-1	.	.	CASSYSVGRRGTEAFF	TGTGCCAGCAGTTATTCTGTGGGGCGACGGGGGACTGAAGCTTTCTTT
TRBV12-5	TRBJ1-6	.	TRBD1	CASGTGTENSPLHF	TGTGCTAGTGGAACCGGGACAGAGAATTCACCCCTCCACTTT
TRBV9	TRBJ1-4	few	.	CASSPHSYPNEKLFF	TGTGCCAGCAGCCCCCACAGTTATCCTAATGAAAAACTGTTTTTT
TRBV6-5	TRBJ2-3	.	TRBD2	CASRSGGAGADTQYF	TGTGCCAGCAGGAGCGGGGGGGCGGGTGCAGATACGCAGTATTTT
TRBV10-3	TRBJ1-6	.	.	CAISESGQNNSPLHF	TGTGCCATCAGTGAGTCCGGACAGAATAATTCACCCCTCCACTTT
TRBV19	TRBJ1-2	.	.	CASSARGNYGYTF	TGTGCCAGTAGCGCGCGGGGAAACTATGGCTACACCTTC
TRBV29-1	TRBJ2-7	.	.	CSVEGVRAYEQYF	TGCAGCGTTGAAGGGGTACGGGCCTACGAGCAGTACTTC
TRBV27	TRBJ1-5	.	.	CASRNEGVGNQPQHF	TGTGCCAGCAGGAACGAGGGGGTAGGCAATCAGCCCCAGCATTTT
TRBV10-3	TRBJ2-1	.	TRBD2	CAISALAGAPRDNEQFF	TGTGCCATCAGTGCTCTAGCGGGGGCGCCCCGAGACAATGAGCAGTTCTTC
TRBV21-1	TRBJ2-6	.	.	CASSNSGTGGCGSGANVLTF	TGTGCCAGCAGCAACTCGGGGACAGGGGGCTGTGGCTCTGGGGCCAACGTCCTGACTTTC
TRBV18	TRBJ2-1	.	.	CASSTRAVSSYNEQFF	TGTGCCAGCTCAACCAGGGCAGTTAGCTCCTACAATGAGCAGTTCTTC
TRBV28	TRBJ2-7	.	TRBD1	CASSPRDRTYEQYF	TGTGCCAGCAGTCCACGGGACAGGACCTACGAGCAGTACTTC
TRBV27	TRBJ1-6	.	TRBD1	CASSLRTGVYNSPLHF	TGTGCCAGCAGTTTGCGGACAGGGGTCTATAATTCACCCCTCCACTTT
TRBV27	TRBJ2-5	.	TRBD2	CASNPSGGAETQYF	TGTGCCAGCAACCCTAGCGGGGGGGCGGAGACCCAGTACTTC
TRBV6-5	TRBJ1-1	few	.	CASTKTLNTEAFF	TGTGCCAGTACCAAAACTTTGAACACTGAAGCTTTCTTT
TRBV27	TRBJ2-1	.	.	CASSTLQKNYNEQFF	TGTGCCAGCAGCACACTACAAAAAAATTACAATGAGCAGTTCTTC
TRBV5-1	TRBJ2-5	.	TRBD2	CASSFDGLAGGYF	TGCGCCAGCAGCTTCGACGGACTAGCGGGGGGGTACTTC
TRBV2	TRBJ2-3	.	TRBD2	CASRGGTSADTQYF	TGTGCCAGCAGAGGCGGGACTAGCGCAGATACGCAGTATTTT
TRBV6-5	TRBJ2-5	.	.	CASSQAGQGGTQYF	TGTGCCAGCAGCCAAGCCGGGCAGGGTGGGACCCAGTACTTC
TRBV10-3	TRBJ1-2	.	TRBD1	CAIRGPGQGVANYGYTF	TGTGCCATCAGGGGACCGGGACAGGGGGTGGCGAACTATGGCTACACCTTC
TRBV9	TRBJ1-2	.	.	CASSVVRSLQANYGYTF	TGTGCCAGCAGCGTAGTTCGGTCGTTGCAGGCTAACTATGGCTACACCTTC
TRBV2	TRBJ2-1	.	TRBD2	CASSGLAGGEQFF	TGTGCCAGCAGTGGACTAGCGGGGGGAGAGCAGTTCTTC
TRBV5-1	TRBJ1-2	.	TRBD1	CASSLGGTDNGYTF	TGCGCCAGCAGCTTGGGCGGGACAGACAATGGCTACACCTTC